Following are 23 T cell receptor beta chains from one sample sequenced in a study of siplizumab effects on memory and regulatory T cells. Data came from immunoSEQ multiplex PCR; TCRdb stores just in-frame clones and leaves some out. Of roughly 100,000 clones listed, about 93% are singletons. Sample: Tregs sorted from blood. The source is a human donor in good health.

This sequence joins TRBV4-1 and TRBJ1-1; 7 nucleotides line up with TRBD1. Germline CDR1 and CDR2: MGHRA and YSYEKL. V gave up 5 bases and J gave up 7 bases; unmatched junction bases: 7. The CDR3 totals 13 residues. The CDR3 loop reads CASSSRDSNEAFF. The CDR3 DNA reads TGCGCCAGCAGCTCCCGGGACAGCAATGAAGCTTTCTTT.

The rearrangement joins TRBV2 to TRBJ1-4; D is unclear. The germline CDR1 and CDR2 sequences are SNHLY and FYNNEI. V lost 2 bases and J lost 7, with 17 bases in between. CDR3 size: 16 residues. The CDR3 here is CASSEPPVLRIEKLFF. The CDR3 nucleotides are TGTGCCAGCAGTGAACCTCCAGTATTAAGGATTGAAAAACTGTTTTTT.

This clone has only one observation. The chain recombines TRBV10-3 with TRBJ1-2; D call uncertain. V was cut by 11 bases and J by 0 bases, with 13 bases left in between. The CDR3 length is 13 residues. The germline V gene encodes CDR1 ENHRY and CDR2 SYGVKD. CDR3 loop: CASSVETNYGYTF. The DNA for the CDR3 is TGTGCCTCAAGTGTAGAAACTAACTATGGCTACACCTTC.

The chain joins TRBV9 to TRBJ1-2, with D tentatively TRBD1 (5 bases). The germline V gene encodes CDR1 SGDLS and CDR2 YYNGEE. The CDR3 length is 15 residues. The V and J ends lost 0 bases and 4 bases respectively, with 13 bases between them. CDR3 nucleotide sequence: TGTGCCAGCAGCGTAGAGGGAGGGGATGTCTATGGCTACACCTTC. Its protein product is CASSVEGGDVYGYTF.

The sample holds a few counts of this clone. The chain links TRBV19 to TRBJ1-1, with D possibly being TRBD1 (5 bases). The CDR3 totals 14 residues. The V gene's germline CDR1 is LNHDA and CDR2 SQIVND (reference sequence). With 3 bases removed from V and 1 base from J, the gap between germline ends came to 9 bases. The chain's CDR3 is CASSIRGTNTEAFF. In DNA form, the CDR3 reads TGTGCCAGTAGTATCCGGGGGACGAACACTGAAGCTTTCTTT.

V gene TRBV6-5 combines with J gene TRBJ2-2; 7 bases map to TRBD2. The germline V gene has CDR1 MNHEY and CDR2 SVGAGI. Losses at the gene ends were 9 bases for V and 5 bases for J; bases not matched to a gene: 9. This CDR3 is 14 amino acids long. DNA for the CDR3: TGTGCCAGTCGAGGGCGGGAGTTTACCGGGGAGCTGTTTTTT. This encodes CASRGREFTGELFF.

The rearrangement uses TRBV19 and TRBJ2-5, with TRBD1 matching over 9 bases. The CDR3 runs 15 residues. The germline V gene has CDR1 LNHDA and CDR2 SQIVND (reference sequence). Trimming cost V 5 bases and J 5 bases; bases outside gene matches: 9. CDR3 loop: CASSRTGAMVETQYF. CDR3 nucleotide sequence: TGTGCCAGTAGTCGGACAGGGGCGATGGTGGAGACCCAGTACTTC. Together with reference TRBV19 and TRBJ2-5, the CDR3 gives the full variable domain: DGGITQSPKYLFRKEGQNVTLSCEQNLNHDAMYWYRQDPGQGLRLIYYSQIVNDFQKGDIAEGYSVSREKKESFPLTVTSAQKNPTAFYLCASSRTGAMVETQYFGPGTRLLVL.

V usage is TRBV19 and J usage is TRBJ2-3; D is tentatively TRBD1 or TRBD2 (5 bases each). V lost 7 bases and J 4 bases, leaving 27 bases between the germline ends. CDR3 length: 18 residues. The germline gives CDR1 LNHDA, CDR2 SQIVND (reference sequence). The CDR3 loop reads CASKGFITGITSADTQYF. The DNA for the CDR3 is TGTGCCAGTAAGGGGTTTATCACCGGGATCACCTCCGCAGATACGCAGTATTTT.

Worth noting for this clone: Germline is not matched at one junction end, which may reflect a read error. The gene calls are TRBV27 and TRBJ2-1; maybe TRBD1 (6 bases). The germline V gene encodes CDR1 MNHEY and CDR2 SMNVEV (reference sequence). There are 13 residues in the CDR3. CDR3 sequence reads: CASSKGTQANIIF. The CDR3 bases are TGTGCCAGCAGTAAGGGGACACAGGCAAATATAATCTTC.

The genes are TRBV19 and TRBJ1-2; D is unresolved. Per germline, CDR1 LNHDA and CDR2 SQIVND (reference sequence). This CDR3 contains 13 residues. Trimming removed 5 bases at V and 3 bases at J, with 10 bases between. The CDR3 DNA reads TGTGCCAGTAGTCCGAATCCAGACTATGGCTACACCTTC. Its translation: CASSPNPDYGYTF.

The rearrangement uses TRBV4-3 and TRBJ2-7; 8 bases match TRBD2. Germline lookup yields CDR1 LGHNA and CDR2 YSLEER. J was trimmed by 3 bases and V by 2 bases; bases with no gene match: 3. CDR3 length: 14 residues. CDR3 sequence (DNA): TGCGCCAGCAGCCAAAGACTAGCGAGCTACGAGCAGTACTTC. It translates to CASSQRLASYEQYF.

Concerning this clone: Other DNA sequences of this sample code for an identical CDR3. V is TRBV7-9 and J is TRBJ2-3, with 8 nucleotides matching TRBD2. Trimming took 0 bases from V and 0 from J; bases not matched to a gene: 2. CDR1 is SEHNR and CDR2 is FQNEAQ in the germline V gene (reference sequence). The CDR3 runs 16 residues. Written as DNA, the CDR3 is TGTGCCAGCAGCTTAGCACTAGCGGCTAGCACAGATACGCAGTATTTT. The encoded protein is CASSLALAASTDTQYF.

The genes are TRBV15 and TRBJ1-5, with unresolved D. The CDR3 has 14 residues. The germline V gene encodes CDR1 LNHNV and CDR2 YYDKDF (reference sequence). V was trimmed by 1 base and J by 6 bases, leaving 10 bases between them. This chain's CDR3 is CATSRAGRGQPQHF. The CDR3 nucleotides are TGTGCCACCAGCAGAGCCGGTCGCGGTCAGCCCCAGCATTTT.

This rearrangement joins TRBV6-1 to TRBJ2-7, with D uncertain. The CDR3 is made up of 13 amino acids. The germline V and J ends were trimmed by 10 bases and 3 bases, with 16 bases remaining between them. CDR1 is MNHNS, CDR2 SASEGT, per germline. The CDR3 protein is CATQASIFYEQYF. The CDR3 region has the DNA TGTGCCACCCAAGCATCCATCTTCTACGAGCAGTACTTC.

This clone was seen only once. This chain uses TRBV30 with TRBJ2-1, with D unclear. Germline loops: CDR1 GTSNPN, CDR2 SVGIG (reference sequence). The CDR3 spans 16 residues. V lost 3 bases and J 2 bases, leaving 17 bases between the germline ends. The DNA for the CDR3 is TGTGCCTGGAGGTTCTTTGGGTCAGAAACCTACAATGAGCAGTTCTTC. It is translated as CAWRFFGSETYNEQFF.

The genes are TRBV7-2 and TRBJ1-2, with a weak D call TRBD1 (5 bases). The ends were cut back, 3 bases at V and 4 bases at J, with 9 bases in the middle. This CDR3 has 13 amino acids. In germline, CDR1 is SGHTA, CDR2 FQGNSA. The CDR3 nucleotides read TGTGCCAGCAGCTTCAGGGCCGGCTATGGCTACACCTTC. This gives the protein CASSFRAGYGYTF.

The rearrangement uses TRBV5-4 and TRBJ2-5, with D hard to call. Germline V lookup: CDR1 SGHNT, CDR2 YYREEE (reference sequence). The CDR3 covers 15 residues. Between the trimmed V and J ends, which lost 0 bases and 0 bases, there was a span of 9 bases. The CDR3, as DNA: TGTGCCAGCAGCTTGGGCCTATCAGACCAAGAGACCCAGTACTTC. As protein: CASSLGLSDQETQYF.

The rearrangement uses TRBV14 and TRBJ1-1; 9 bases map to TRBD1. Trimming took 0 bases from V and 0 from J; bases not matched to a gene: 8. The CDR3 sequence is 18 residues long. Germline loops: CDR1 SGHDN, CDR2 FVKESK. In DNA form, the CDR3 reads TGTGCCAGCAGCCAAGAGTGGACAGGGGATCTCATGAACACTGAAGCTTTCTTT. Encoded protein: CASSQEWTGDLMNTEAFF.

The rearrangement uses TRBV4-1 and TRBJ2-7; weak D call: TRBD2 (5 bases). This CDR3 is 17 amino acids long. Trimming cost V 0 bases and J 0 bases, with 15 bases left between them. From germline, CDR1 is MGHRA and CDR2 YSYEKL. The CDR3 is CASSQDPAGAYSYEQYF. In DNA form, the CDR3 reads TGCGCCAGCAGCCAAGACCCCGCGGGCGCCTACTCCTACGAGCAGTACTTC.

The chain links TRBV6-5 to TRBJ1-1; D is perhaps TRBD1 (5 bases). In germline, CDR1 is MNHEY, CDR2 SVGAGI. Trimming pared 8 bases from V and 7 bases from J, leaving 11 bases between. This CDR3 spans 11 amino acids. The CDR3 here is CASRRGGEAFF. The CDR3 DNA sequence: TGTGCCAGCCGGCGGGGCGGTGAAGCTTTCTTT.

The chain joins TRBV5-4 to TRBJ1-1; D possibly corresponds to TRBD1 (6 bases). V was shortened by 5 bases and J by 3 bases, with 20 bases between the two germline ends. The germline gives CDR1 SGHNT, CDR2 YYREEE (reference sequence). The CDR3 is 16 residues long. CDR3 residues: CASRFGPRGGDTEAFF. CDR3 bases: TGTGCCAGCAGATTTGGGCCCAGGGGAGGTGACACTGAAGCTTTCTTT.

The V and J genes are TRBV29-1 and TRBJ1-1; TRBD1 matches 7 bases. The CDR3 consists of 14 residues. J gave up 7 bases and V 7 bases, and 15 bases lay outside the gene matches. Germline CDR1 SQVTM, CDR2 ANQGSEA. The CDR3 loop reads CSAEGATGQLEAFF. The CDR3 DNA reads TGCAGCGCCGAAGGGGCTACGGGACAGCTTGAAGCTTTCTTT.

The chain is built from TRBV10-3 and TRBJ2-6, with D perhaps matching TRBD1 (5 bases). Germline assignment: CDR1 ENHRY and CDR2 SYGVKD. Trimming took 4 bases from V and 1 from J, leaving 8 bases between them. The CDR3 is 15 residues long. The CDR3 sequence: CAISVGQSGANVLTF. The DNA for the CDR3 is TGTGCCATCAGTGTGGGGCAGTCTGGGGCCAACGTCCTGACTTTC.